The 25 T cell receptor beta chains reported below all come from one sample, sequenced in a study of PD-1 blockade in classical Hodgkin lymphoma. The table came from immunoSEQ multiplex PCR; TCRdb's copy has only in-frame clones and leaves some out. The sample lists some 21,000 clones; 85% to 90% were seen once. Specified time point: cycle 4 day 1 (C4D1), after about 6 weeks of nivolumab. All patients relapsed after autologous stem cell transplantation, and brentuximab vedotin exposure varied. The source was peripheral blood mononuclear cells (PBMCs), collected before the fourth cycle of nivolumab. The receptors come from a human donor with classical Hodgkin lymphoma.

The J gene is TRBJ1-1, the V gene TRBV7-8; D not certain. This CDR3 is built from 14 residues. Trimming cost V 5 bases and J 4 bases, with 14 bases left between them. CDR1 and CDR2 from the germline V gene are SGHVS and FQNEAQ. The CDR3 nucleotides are TGTGCCAGCAGCCCCCAACCAGATAGCACTGAAGCTTTCTTT. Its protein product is CASSPQPDSTEAFF.

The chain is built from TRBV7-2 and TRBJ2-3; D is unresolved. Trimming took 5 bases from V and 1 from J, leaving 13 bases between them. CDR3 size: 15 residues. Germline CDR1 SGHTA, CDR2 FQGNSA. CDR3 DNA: TGTGCCAGCAGCACTCAATTTCTCGGCACAGATACGCAGTATTTT. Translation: CASSTQFLGTDTQYF.

The CDR3, as DNA: TGTGCCAGCAGACCTGAGGGGGGGCCGGTTGAGCAGTTCTTC. Translation gives CASRPEGGPVEQFF. The chain employs TRBV18 and TRBJ2-1; the D gene is possibly TRBD2 (7 bases). Per the germline V gene, CDR1 is KGHSH and CDR2 is LQKENI. The CDR3 extends over 14 amino acids. V lost 8 bases, J lost 9 bases, and 20 bases lay in between.

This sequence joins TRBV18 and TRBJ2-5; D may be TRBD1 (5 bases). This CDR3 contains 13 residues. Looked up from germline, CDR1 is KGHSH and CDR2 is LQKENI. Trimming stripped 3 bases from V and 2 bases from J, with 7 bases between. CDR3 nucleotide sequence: TGTGCCAGCTCACCTGGGGCGCAAGAGACCCAGTACTTC. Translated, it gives CASSPGAQETQYF.

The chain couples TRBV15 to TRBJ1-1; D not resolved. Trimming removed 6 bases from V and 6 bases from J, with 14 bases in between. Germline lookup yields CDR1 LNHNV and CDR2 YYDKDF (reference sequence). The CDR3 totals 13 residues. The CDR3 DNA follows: TGTGCCACCAGAGTCCTAAGGGAGGCTGAAGCTTTCTTT. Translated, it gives CATRVLREAEAFF.

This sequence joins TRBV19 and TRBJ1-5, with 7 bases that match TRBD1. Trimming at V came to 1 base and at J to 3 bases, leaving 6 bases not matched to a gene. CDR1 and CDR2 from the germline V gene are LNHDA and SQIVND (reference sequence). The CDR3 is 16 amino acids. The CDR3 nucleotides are TGTGCCAGTAGTATAGCCGTGGGACAGCTCAATCAGCCCCAGCATTTT. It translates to CASSIAVGQLNQPQHF.

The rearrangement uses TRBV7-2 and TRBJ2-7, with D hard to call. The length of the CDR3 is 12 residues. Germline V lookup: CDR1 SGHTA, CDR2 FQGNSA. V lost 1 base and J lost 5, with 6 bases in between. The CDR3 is CASSLDFHEQYF. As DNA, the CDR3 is TGTGCCAGCAGCTTAGATTTCCACGAGCAGTACTTC.

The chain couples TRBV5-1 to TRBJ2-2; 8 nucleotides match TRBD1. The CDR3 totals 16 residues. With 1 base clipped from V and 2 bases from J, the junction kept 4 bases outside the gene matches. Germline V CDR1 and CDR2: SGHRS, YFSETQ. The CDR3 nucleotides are TGCGCCAGCAGCTTGTTACCAGGGGGCAACACCGGGGAGCTGTTTTTT. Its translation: CASSLLPGGNTGELFF.

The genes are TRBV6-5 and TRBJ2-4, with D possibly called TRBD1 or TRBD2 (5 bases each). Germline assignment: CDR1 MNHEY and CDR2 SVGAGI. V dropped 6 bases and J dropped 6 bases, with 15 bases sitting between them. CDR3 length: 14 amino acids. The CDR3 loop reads CASRRTLRGNIQYF. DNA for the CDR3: TGTGCCAGCAGACGGACTCTTAGGGGAAACATTCAGTACTTC.

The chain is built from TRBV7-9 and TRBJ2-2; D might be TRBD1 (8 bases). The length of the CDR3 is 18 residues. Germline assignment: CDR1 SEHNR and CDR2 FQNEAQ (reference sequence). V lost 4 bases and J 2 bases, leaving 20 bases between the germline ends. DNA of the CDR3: TGTGCCAGCAGCTACGGACAGGGAGGGAGTGCTAACACCGGGGAGCTGTTTTTT. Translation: CASSYGQGGSANTGELFF.

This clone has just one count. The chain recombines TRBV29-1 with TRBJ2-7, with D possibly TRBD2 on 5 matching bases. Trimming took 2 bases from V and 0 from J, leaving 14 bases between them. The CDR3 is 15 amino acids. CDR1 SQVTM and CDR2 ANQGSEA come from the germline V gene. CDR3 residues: CSVELDTDYSYEQYF. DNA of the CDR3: TGCAGCGTTGAACTAGACACAGACTACTCCTACGAGCAGTACTTC.

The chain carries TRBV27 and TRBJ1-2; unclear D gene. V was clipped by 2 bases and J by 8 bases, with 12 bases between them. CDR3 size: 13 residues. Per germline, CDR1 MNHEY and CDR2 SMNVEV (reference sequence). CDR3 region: CASSLSGVAGYTF. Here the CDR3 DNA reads TGTGCCAGCAGTTTAAGTGGGGTTGCCGGCTACACCTTC.

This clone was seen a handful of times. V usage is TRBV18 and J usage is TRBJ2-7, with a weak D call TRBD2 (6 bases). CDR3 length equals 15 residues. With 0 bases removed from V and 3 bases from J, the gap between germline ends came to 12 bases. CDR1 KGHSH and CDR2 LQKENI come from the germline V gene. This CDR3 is CASSPPTGLNYEQYF. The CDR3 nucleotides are TGTGCCAGCTCACCACCTACGGGACTCAACTACGAGCAGTACTTC. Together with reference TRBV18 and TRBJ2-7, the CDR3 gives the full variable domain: NAGVMQNPRHLVRRRGQEARLRCSPMKGHSHVYWYRQLPEEGLKFMVYLQKENIIDESGMPKERFSAEFPKEGPSILRIQQVVRGDSAAYFCASSPPTGLNYEQYFGPGTRLTVT.

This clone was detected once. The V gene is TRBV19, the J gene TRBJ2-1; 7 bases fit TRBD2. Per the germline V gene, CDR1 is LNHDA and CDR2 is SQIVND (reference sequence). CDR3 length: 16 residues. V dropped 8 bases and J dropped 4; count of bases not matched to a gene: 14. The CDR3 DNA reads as TGTGCCAGTCGCCGGTCCGGGGGGACGGTTTACAATGAGCAGTTCTTC. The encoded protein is CASRRSGGTVYNEQFF.

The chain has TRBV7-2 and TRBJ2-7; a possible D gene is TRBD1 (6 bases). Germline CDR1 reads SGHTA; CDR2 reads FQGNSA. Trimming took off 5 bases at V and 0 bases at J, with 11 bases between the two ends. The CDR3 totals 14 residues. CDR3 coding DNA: TGTGCCAGCAGCCCCGGACAGCACTCCTACGAGCAGTACTTC. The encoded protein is CASSPGQHSYEQYF. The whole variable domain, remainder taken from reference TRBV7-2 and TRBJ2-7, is GAGVSQSPSNKVTEKGKDVELRCDPISGHTALYWYRQSLGQGLEFLIYFQGNSAPDKSGLPSDRFSAERTGGSVSTLTIQRTQQEDSAVYLCASSPGQHSYEQYFGPGTRLTVT.

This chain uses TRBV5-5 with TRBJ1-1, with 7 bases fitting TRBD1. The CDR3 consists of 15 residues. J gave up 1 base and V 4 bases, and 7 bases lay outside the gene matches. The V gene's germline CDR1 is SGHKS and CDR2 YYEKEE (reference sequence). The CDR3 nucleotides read TGTGCCAGCAGCGGGCTTGGACAGGCGAACACTGAAGCTTTCTTT. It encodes CASSGLGQANTEAFF.

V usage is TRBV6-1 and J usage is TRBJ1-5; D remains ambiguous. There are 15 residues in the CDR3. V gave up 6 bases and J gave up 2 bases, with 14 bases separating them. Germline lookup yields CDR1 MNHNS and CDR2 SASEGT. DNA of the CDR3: TGTGCCAGCAGCCCCATGAGCGTCGGCAATCAGCCCCAGCATTTT. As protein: CASSPMSVGNQPQHF.

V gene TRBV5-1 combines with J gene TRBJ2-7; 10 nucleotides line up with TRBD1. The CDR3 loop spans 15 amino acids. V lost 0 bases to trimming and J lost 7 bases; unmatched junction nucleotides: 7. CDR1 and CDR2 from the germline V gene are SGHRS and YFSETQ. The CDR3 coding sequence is TGCGCCAGCAGCTTGGTAGGGGACAGGGGAGATGAGCAGTACTTC. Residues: CASSLVGDRGDEQYF. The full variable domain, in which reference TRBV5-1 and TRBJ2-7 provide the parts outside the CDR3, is KAGVTQTPRYLIKTRGQQVTLSCSPISGHRSVSWYQQTPGQGLQFLFEYFSETQRNKGNFPGRFSGRQFSNSRSEMNVSTLELGDSALYLCASSLVGDRGDEQYFGPGTRLTVT.

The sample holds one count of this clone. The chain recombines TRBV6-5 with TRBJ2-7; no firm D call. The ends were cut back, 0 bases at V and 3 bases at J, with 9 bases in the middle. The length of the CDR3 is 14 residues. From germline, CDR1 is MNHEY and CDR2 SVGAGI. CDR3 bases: TGTGCCAGCAGTTACTCCTCCTCTTTCTACGAGCAGTACTTC. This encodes CASSYSSSFYEQYF.

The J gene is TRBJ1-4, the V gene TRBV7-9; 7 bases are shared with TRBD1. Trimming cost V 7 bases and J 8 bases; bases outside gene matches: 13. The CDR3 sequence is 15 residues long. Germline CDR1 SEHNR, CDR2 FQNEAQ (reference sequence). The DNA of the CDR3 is TGTGCCAGCACCCCTCGGGGAGGGGGCGCGGAAAAACTGTTTTTT. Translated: CASTPRGGGAEKLFF.

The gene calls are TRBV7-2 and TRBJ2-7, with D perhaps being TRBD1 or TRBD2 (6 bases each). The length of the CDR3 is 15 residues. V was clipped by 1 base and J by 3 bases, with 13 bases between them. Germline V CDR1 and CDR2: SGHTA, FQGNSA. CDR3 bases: TGTGCCAGCAGCTTAGGAGGGGGGCCGATCTACGAGCAGTACTTC. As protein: CASSLGGGPIYEQYF.

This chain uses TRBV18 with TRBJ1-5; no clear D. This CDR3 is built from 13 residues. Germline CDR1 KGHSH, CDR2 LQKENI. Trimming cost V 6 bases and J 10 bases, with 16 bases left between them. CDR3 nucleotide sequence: TGTGCCAGCTCCTCCGTCGCCCTGAGCCCCCAGCATTTT. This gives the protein CASSSVALSPQHF.

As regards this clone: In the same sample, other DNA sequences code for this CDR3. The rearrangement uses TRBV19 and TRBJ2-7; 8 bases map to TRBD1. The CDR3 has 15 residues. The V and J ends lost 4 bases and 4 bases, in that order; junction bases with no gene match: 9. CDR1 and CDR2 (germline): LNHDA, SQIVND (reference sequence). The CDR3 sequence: CASSTGQGGDYEQYF. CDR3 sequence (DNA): TGTGCCAGTAGTACCGGACAGGGTGGGGATTACGAGCAGTACTTC.

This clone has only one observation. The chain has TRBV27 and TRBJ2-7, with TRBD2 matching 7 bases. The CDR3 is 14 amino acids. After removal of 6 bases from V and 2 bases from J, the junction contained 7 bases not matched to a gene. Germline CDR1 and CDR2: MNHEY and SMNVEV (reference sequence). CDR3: CASSLRGGPYEQYF. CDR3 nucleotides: TGTGCCAGCAGCCTCCGGGGAGGGCCCTACGAGCAGTACTTC.

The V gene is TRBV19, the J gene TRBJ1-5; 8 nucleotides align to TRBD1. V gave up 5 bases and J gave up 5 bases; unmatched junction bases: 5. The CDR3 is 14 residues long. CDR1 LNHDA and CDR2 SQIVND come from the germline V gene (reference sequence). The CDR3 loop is CASSRGQGYQPQHF. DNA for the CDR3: TGTGCCAGTAGTCGAGGACAGGGCTATCAGCCCCAGCATTTT.